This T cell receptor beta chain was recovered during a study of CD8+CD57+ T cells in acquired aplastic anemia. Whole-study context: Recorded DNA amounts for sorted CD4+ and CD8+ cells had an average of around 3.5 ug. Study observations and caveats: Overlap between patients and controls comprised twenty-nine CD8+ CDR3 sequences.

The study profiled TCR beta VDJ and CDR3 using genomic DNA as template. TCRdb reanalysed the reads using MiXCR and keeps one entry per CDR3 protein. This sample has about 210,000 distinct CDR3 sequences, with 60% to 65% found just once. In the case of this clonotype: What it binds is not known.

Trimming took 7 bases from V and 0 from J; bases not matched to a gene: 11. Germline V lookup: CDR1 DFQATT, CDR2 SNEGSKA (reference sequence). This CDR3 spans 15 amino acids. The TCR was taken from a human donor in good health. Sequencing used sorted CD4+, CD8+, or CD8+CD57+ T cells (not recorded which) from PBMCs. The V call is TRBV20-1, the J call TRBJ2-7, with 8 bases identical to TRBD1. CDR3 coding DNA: TGCAGTGAAGCGCTAGGGGACAGGAACTCCTACGAGCAGTACTTC. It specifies CSEALGDRNSYEQYF.